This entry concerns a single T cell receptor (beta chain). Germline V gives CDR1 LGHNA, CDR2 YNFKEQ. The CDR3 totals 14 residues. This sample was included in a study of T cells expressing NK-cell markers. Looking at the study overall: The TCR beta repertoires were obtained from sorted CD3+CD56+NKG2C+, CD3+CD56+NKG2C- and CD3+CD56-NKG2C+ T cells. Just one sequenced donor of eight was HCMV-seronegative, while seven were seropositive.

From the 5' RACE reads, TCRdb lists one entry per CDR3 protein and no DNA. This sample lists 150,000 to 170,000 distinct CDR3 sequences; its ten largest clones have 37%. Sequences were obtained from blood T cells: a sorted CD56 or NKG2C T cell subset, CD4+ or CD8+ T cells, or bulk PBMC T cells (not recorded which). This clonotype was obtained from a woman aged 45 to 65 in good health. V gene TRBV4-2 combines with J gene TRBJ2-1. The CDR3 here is CASSQSVTYNEQFF.